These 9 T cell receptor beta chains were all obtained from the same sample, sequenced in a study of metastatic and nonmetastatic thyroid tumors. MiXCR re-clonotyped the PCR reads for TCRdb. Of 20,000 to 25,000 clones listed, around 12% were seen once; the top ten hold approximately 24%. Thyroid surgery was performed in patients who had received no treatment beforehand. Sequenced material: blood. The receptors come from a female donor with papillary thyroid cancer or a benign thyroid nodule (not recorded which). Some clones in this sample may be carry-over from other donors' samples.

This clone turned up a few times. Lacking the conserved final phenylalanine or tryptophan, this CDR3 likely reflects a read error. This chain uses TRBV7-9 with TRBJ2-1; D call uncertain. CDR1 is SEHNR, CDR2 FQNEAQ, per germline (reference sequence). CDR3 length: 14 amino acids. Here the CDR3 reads CASSFPGGYNDQFL. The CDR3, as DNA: TGTGCCAGCAGCTTTCCCGGTGGGTACAATGATCAGTTCCTC.

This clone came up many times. For the CDR3, the DNA is TGTGCCAGCAGCCAAGACACTTTTAGCACAGATACGCAGTATTTT. This sequence encodes CASSQDTFSTDTQYF. This chain links TRBV3-1 with TRBJ2-3; D is unclear. Trimming pared 0 bases from V and 0 bases from J, leaving 7 bases between. This CDR3 is 15 amino acids long. CDR1 is LGHDT, CDR2 YNNKEL, per germline (reference sequence).

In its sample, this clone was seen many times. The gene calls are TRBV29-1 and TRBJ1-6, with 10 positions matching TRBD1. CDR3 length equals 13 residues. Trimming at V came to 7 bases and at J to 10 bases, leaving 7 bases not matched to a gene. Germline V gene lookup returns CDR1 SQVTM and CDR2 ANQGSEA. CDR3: CSAGTGDYSPLHF. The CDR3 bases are TGCAGCGCTGGGACAGGGGACTACTCACCCCTCCACTTT.

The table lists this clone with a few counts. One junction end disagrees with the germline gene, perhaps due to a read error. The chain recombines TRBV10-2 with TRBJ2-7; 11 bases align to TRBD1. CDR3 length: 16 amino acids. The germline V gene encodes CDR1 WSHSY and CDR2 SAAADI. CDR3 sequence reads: CASSEEGQGASGEHYF. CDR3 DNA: TGCGCCAGCAGCGAAGAAGGACAGGGGGCTTCTGGCGAGCATTACTTC.

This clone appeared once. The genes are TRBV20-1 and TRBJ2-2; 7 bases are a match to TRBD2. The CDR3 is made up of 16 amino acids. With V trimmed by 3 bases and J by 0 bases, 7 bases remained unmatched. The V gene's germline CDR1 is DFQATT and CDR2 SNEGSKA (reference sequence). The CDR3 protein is CSASSGGGSNTGELFF. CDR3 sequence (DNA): TGCAGTGCTAGCTCTGGCGGGGGTTCGAACACCGGGGAGCTGTTTTTT.

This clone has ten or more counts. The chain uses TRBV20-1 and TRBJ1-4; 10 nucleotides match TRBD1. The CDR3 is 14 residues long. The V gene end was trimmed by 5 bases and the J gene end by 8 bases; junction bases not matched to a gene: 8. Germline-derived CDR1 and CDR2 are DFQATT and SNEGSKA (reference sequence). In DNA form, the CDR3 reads TGCAGTGCTGCCCGGACAGGGGGGTACGAAAAACTGTTTTTT. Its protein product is CSAARTGGYEKLFF.

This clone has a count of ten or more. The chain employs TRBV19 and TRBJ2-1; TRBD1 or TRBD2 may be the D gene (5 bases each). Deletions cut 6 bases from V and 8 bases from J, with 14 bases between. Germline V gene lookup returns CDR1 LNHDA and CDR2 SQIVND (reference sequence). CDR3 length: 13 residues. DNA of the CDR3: TGTGCCAGTAGGTTCAATTCGGGACATGAGCAGTTCTTC. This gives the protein CASRFNSGHEQFF.

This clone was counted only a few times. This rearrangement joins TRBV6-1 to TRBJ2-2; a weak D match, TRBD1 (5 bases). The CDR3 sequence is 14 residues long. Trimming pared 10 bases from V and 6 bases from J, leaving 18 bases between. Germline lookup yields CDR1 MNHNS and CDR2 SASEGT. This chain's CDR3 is CAITQGASSGELFF. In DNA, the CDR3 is TGTGCCATCACCCAGGGCGCCTCCTCCGGGGAGCTGTTTTTT.

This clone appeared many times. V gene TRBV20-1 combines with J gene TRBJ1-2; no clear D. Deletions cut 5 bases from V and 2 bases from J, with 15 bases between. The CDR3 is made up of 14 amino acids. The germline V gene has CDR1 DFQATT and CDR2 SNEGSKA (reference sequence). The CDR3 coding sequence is TGCAGTGCTCATTACCCGACCGAAAACTATGGCTACACCTTC. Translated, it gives CSAHYPTENYGYTF.